This T cell receptor beta chain was captured by sequencing in a study of blood T cell repertoires in COVID-19. Germline CDR1 reads KGHDR; CDR2 reads SFDVKD. The germline V and J ends were trimmed by 4 bases and 1 base, with 16 bases remaining between them. CDR3 length: 17 residues. TCRdb keeps only in-frame clones here, not all; method: immunoSEQ multiplex PCR. The repertoire holds tens of thousands of clones, with around 87% as singletons. This receptor was taken from a man between 45 and 60 years old with active COVID-19. The chain carries TRBV24-1 and TRBJ2-4; D ambiguous. The sample comprised peripheral blood. CDR3 nucleotides: TGTGCCACCAGTGAGCGCAGACTCCCCCGGGCCAAAAACATTCAGTACTTC. Translated, it gives CATSERRLPRAKNIQYF.